The source of this T cell receptor (beta chain) is a study of blood T cell repertoires in COVID-19. Study-wide context: Sites across the United States, Italy and Spain contributed samples from acute and convalescent COVID-19.

Per the original data handling: Researchers report that nucleated cell counts were estimated from reference gene primer amplification. The table came from immunoSEQ multiplex PCR; TCRdb's copy has only in-frame clones and leaves some out. Clone size and the V and J calls come from that table; the DNA yielded D and trimming. The table has just under 100,000 clones, about 86% seen once. The sequenced sample was peripheral blood. This receptor was identified in an older woman in a cohort sampled during active or convalescent COVID-19.

CDR3 sequence reads: CASSLVGGRLTGELFF. DNA of the CDR3: TGTGCCAGCAGCTTGGTCGGAGGTAGGCTCACCGGGGAGCTGTTTTTT. This rearrangement joins TRBV5-6 to TRBJ2-2; a possible D gene is TRBD2 (5 bases). Trimming took 0 bases from V and 4 from J, leaving 13 bases between them. The CDR3 runs to 16 residues. The germline V gene has CDR1 SGHDT and CDR2 YYEEEE. The variable domain in full, completed from reference TRBV5-6 and TRBJ2-2, reads DAGVTQSPTHLIKTRGQQVTLRCSPKSGHDTVSWYQQALGQGPQFIFQYYEEEERQRGNFPDRFSGHQFPNYSSELNVNALLLGDSALYLCASSLVGGRLTGELFFGEGSRLTVL.